This entry lists 8 T cell receptor beta chains sequenced from one sample in a study of blood T cells in healthy people across ages. Together with a sample-barcoded 5' primer, a J-beta primer mix was included in a second PCR lasting about 7 to 12 cycles. MiXCR was run by TCRdb on the 5' RACE reads, yielding one entry per CDR3 protein. The repertoire consists of 1,500,000 or so distinct CDR3 sequences, with almost 60% occurring once and the leading ten covering 6.5% to 8%. Sequenced: blood. Receptors were obtained from a man aged 18 to 29 in good health.

The chain recombines TRBV10-1 with TRBJ2-7; D remains ambiguous. The CDR3 contains 13 residues. Trimming removed 4 bases at V and 7 bases at J, with 14 bases between. The germline gives CDR1 WNHNN, CDR2 SYGVQD (reference sequence). The CDR3 nucleotides read TGCGCCAGCAGTGCGATTCAGCCTAATGAGCAGTACTTC. Its protein product is CASSAIQPNEQYF.

The chain uses TRBV6-1 and TRBJ1-1, with D possibly TRBD1 on 6 matching bases. The CDR3 extends over 13 amino acids. CDR1 and CDR2 (germline): MNHNS, SASEGT. Trimming stripped 4 bases from V and 2 bases from J, with 8 bases between. Here the CDR3 reads CASSGQENTEAFF. For the CDR3, the DNA is TGTGCCAGCAGTGGACAGGAAAACACTGAAGCTTTCTTT.

V is TRBV7-2 and J is TRBJ2-6; D gene ambiguous. The CDR3 extends over 15 amino acids. V lost 5 bases to trimming and J lost 2 bases, with 10 bases between them. Germline CDR1 SGHTA, CDR2 FQGNSA. CDR3 in DNA: TGTGCCAGCAGCCGAGACAAGGCTGGGGCCAACGTCCTGACTTTC. Translating it yields CASSRDKAGANVLTF.

This chain links TRBV7-2 with TRBJ2-6; D unresolved. There are 15 residues in the CDR3. The ends were cut back, 2 bases at V and 2 bases at J, with 7 bases in the middle. Germline V CDR1 and CDR2: SGHTA, FQGNSA. CDR3 amino acids: CASSLTSPGANVLTF. CDR3 coding DNA: TGTGCCAGCAGCTTAACGAGCCCTGGGGCCAACGTCCTGACTTTC.

V gene TRBV2 combines with J gene TRBJ1-5, with a tentative D call TRBD1 (5 bases). CDR1 and CDR2 (germline): SNHLY, FYNNEI. The CDR3 is 16 amino acids. With 3 bases removed from V and 0 bases from J, the gap between germline ends came to 12 bases. The CDR3 loop is CASSDGRGGSNQPQHF. Here the CDR3 DNA reads TGTGCCAGCAGTGACGGTCGGGGGGGTAGCAATCAGCCCCAGCATTTT.

This rearrangement joins TRBV29-1 to TRBJ2-1; 9 nucleotides align to TRBD1. Germline assignment: CDR1 SQVTM and CDR2 ANQGSEA. This CDR3 is 14 amino acids long. The ends lost 6 bases at V and 8 bases at J; junction bases unmatched: 11. Written as DNA, the CDR3 is TGCAGCGTGAGCACAGGGGGCGCTTCTGATGAGCAGTTCTTC. It specifies CSVSTGGASDEQFF.

The rearrangement joins TRBV24-1 to TRBJ2-3; the match to TRBD2 covers 8 bases. Germline CDR1 reads KGHDR; CDR2 reads SFDVKD. The length of the CDR3 is 16 residues. V lost 0 bases to trimming and J lost 4 bases; unmatched junction nucleotides: 5. In DNA form, the CDR3 reads TGTGCCACCAGTGATTTGAGGACTAGCACTGCAGATACGCAGTATTTT. The encoded protein is CATSDLRTSTADTQYF.

In DNA, the CDR3 is TGCGCCAGCAGCCAAGTCCGCGGGTCCTCCTACGAGCAGTACTTC. Translation gives CASSQVRGSSYEQYF. V and J are TRBV4-1 and TRBJ2-7, with D perhaps matching TRBD2 (5 bases). The CDR3 consists of 15 residues. The germline V and J ends were trimmed by 1 base and 0 bases, with 10 bases remaining between them. CDR1 MGHRA and CDR2 YSYEKL come from the germline V gene.